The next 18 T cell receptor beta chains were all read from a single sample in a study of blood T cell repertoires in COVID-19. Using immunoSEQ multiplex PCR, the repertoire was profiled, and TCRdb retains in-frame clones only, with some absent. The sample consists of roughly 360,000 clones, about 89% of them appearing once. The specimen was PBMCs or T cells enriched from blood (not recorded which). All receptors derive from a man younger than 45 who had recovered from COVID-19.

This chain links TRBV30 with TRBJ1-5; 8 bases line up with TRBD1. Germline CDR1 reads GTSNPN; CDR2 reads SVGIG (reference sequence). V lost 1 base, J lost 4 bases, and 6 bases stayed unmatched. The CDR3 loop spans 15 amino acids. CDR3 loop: CAWSARTGNNQPQHF. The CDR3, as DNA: TGTGCCTGGAGTGCACGGACAGGGAATAATCAGCCCCAGCATTTT.

CDR3 sequence reads: CASSYSSQPQHF. CDR3 DNA sequence: TGTGCCAGCAGTTATTCGAGTCAGCCCCAGCATTTT. The V gene is TRBV6-2 or TRBV6-3, the J gene TRBJ1-5; D uncertain. V was shortened by 3 bases and J by 6 bases, with 6 bases between the two germline ends. The CDR3 is 12 residues long. The germline gives CDR1 MNHEY, CDR2 SVGEGT.

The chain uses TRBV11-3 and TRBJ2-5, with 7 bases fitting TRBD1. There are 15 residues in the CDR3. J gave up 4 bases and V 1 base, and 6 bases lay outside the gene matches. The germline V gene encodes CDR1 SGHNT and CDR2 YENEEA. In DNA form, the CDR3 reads TGTGCCAGCAGCTTAGGGGGTCGACAGGGAGAGACCCAGTACTTC. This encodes CASSLGGRQGETQYF.

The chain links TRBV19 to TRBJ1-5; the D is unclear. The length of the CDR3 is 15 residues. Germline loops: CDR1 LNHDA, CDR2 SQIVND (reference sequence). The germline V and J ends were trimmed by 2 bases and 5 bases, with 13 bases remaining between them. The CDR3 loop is CASSIREVKDQPQHF. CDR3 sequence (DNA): TGTGCCAGTAGTATACGTGAGGTTAAGGATCAGCCCCAGCATTTT.

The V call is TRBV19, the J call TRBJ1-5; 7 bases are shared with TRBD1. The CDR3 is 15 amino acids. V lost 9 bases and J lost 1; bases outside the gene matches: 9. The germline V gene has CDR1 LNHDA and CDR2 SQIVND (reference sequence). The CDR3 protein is CASWRGGGSNQPQHF. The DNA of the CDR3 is TGTGCCAGCTGGAGAGGGGGCGGAAGCAATCAGCCCCAGCATTTT.

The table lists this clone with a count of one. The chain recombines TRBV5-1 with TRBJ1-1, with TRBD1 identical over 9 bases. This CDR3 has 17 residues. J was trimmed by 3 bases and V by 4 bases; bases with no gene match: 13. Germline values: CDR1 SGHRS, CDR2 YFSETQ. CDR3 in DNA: TGCGCCAGCAGCGAGCTTGGACAGGGGCATGTTGACACTGAAGCTTTCTTT. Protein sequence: CASSELGQGHVDTEAFF.

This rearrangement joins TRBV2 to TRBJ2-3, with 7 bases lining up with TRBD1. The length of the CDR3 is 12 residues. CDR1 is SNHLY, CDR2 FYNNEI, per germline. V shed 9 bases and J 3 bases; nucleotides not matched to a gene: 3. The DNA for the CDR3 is TGTGCCAGACAGGGACAGACAGATACGCAGTATTTT. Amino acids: CARQGQTDTQYF.

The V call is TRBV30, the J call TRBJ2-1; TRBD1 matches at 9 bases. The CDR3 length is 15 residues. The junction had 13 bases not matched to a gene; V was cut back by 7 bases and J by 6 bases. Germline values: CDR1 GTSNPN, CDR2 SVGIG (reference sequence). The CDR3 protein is CASTPGTGYGNEQFF. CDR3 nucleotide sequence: TGTGCCTCGACCCCCGGGACAGGGTATGGCAATGAGCAGTTCTTC.

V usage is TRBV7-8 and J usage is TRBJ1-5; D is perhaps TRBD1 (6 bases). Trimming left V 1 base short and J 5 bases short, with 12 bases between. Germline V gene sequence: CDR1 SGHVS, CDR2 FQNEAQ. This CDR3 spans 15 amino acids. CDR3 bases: TGTGCCAGCAGCTTAGACGGTCCAGGGGATCAGCCCCAGCATTTT. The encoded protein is CASSLDGPGDQPQHF.

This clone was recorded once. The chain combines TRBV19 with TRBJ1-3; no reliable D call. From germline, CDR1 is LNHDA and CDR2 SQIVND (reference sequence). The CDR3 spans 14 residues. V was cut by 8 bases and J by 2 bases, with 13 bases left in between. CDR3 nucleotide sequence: TGTGCCAGTTCGCCTCAAACTACTGGAAACACCATATATTTT. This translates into CASSPQTTGNTIYF.

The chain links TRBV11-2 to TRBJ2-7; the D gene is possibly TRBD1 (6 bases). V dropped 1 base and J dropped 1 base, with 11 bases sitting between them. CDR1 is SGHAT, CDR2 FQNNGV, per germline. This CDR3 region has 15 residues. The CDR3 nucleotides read TGTGCCAGCAGCTTAGCCCCAGGGGAATCCTACGAGCAGTACTTC. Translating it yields CASSLAPGESYEQYF.

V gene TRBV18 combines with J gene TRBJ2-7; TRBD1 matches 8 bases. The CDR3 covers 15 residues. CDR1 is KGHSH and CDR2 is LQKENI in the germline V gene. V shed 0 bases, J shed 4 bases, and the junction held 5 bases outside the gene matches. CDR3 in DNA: TGTGCCAGCTCACCACCAACAGGGGGAGAGTACGAGCAGTACTTC. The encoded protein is CASSPPTGGEYEQYF.

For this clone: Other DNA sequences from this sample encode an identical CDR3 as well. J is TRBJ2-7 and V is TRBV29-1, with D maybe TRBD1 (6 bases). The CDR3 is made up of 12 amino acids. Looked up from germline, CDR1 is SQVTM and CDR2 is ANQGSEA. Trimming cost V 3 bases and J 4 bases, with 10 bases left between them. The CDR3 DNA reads TGCAGCGTTGAGGGCAGGGGTTACGAGCAGTACTTC. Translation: CSVEGRGYEQYF.

CDR3 amino acids: CASNPRGRTGELFF. The CDR3 region has the DNA TGTGCCAGCAACCCCCGGGGGAGGACCGGGGAGCTGTTTTTT. The rearrangement joins TRBV5-4 to TRBJ2-2; D is perhaps TRBD2 (6 bases). The V end was cut by 6 bases, the J end by 5 bases, with 14 bases between. Germline CDR1 reads SGHNT; CDR2 reads YYREEE (reference sequence). The CDR3 totals 14 residues.

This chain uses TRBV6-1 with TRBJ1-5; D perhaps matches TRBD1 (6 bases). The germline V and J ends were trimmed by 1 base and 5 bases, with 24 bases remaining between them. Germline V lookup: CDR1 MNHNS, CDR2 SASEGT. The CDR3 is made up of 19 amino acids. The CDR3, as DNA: TGTGCCAGCAGTGAAGGAGTATGGGTACCGGGACAAGATCATCAGCCCCAGCATTTT. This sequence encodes CASSEGVWVPGQDHQPQHF.

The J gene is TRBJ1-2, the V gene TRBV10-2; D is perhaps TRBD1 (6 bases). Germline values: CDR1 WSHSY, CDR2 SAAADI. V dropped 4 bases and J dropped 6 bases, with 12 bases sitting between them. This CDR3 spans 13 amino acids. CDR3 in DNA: TGCGCCAGCAGTGGGGGAGGGGACAATGGCTACACCTTC. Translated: CASSGGGDNGYTF.

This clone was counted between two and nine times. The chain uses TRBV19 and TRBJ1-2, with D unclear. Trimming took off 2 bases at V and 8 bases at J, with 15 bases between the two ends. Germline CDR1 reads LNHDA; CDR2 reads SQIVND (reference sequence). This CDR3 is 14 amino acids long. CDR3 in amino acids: CASSISRNSFGYTF. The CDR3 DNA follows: TGTGCCAGTAGTATAAGTCGGAACAGCTTCGGCTACACCTTC.

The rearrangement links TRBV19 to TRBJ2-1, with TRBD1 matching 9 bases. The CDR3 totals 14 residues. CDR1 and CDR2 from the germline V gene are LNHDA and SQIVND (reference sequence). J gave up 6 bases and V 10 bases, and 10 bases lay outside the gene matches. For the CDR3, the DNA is TGTGCCACTAAGCCGGGACAGGGCCGCAATGAGCAGTTCTTC. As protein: CATKPGQGRNEQFF. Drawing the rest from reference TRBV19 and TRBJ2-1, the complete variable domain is DGGITQSPKYLFRKEGQNVTLSCEQNLNHDAMYWYRQDPGQGLRLIYYSQIVNDFQKGDIAEGYSVSREKKESFPLTVTSAQKNPTAFYLCATKPGQGRNEQFFGPGTRLTVL.